This T cell receptor beta chain came from a study of graft-versus-host responses after intestinal transplantation. Overall study results and limits: Allografts carried high graft-versus-host to host-versus-graft clonal ratios in patients having graft-donor T cell macrochimerism.

TCRdb's copy holds only in-frame clones and misses some; the assay was immunoSEQ multiplex PCR. Found here are some 25,000 clones, more than 90% of them singletons; the top ten hold roughly 2%. V was cut by 6 bases and J by 5 bases, with 18 bases left in between. The germline V gene has CDR1 MDHEN and CDR2 SYDVKM. The CDR3 is made up of 15 amino acids. Of note for this clone: Its antigen is still unknown.

The J gene is TRBJ2-3, the V gene TRBV28; D is unresolved. The TCR originated in a human patient who received an intestinal transplant, so some T cells may come from the graft donor. Specimen: PBMCs, collected approximately 38 days after intestinal transplant. The CDR3 loop reads CASSPSLAQRDTQYF. The CDR3 DNA reads as TGTGCCAGCAGCCCCTCCTTGGCGCAGAGAGATACGCAGTATTTT.